The clone carrying this TCR beta chain was recorded many times. The sample belongs to a study of CD8+CD57+ T cells in acquired aplastic anemia. Investigators profiled TCR beta VDJ and CDR3 from genomic DNA template. Each CDR3 protein gets one entry after TCRdb re-called the reads with MiXCR. The table shows 150,000 to 200,000 distinct CDR3 sequences, with about 64% occurring only once. CDR1 SEHNR and CDR2 FQNEAQ come from the germline V gene (reference sequence). The CDR3 is made up of 16 amino acids. Trimming took off 6 bases at V and 0 bases at J, with 18 bases between the two ends. Sequenced: sorted CD4+, CD8+, or CD8+CD57+ T cells (not recorded which) from PBMCs. This receptor was identified in a human donor with severe aplastic anemia or a healthy control (not recorded which). The V call is TRBV7-9, the J call TRBJ2-7, with a weak D call TRBD1 (5 bases). The CDR3 loop reads CASSQARGHRSYEQYF. Here the CDR3 DNA reads TGTGCCAGCAGTCAAGCCCGAGGACACCGCTCCTACGAGCAGTACTTC.